These 18 T cell receptor beta chains originate from one sample sequenced in a study of T cells in Graves' hyperthyroidism and ophthalmopathy. TCR beta CDR3 regions were amplified from RNA. During a first-round RT-PCR of the TCR CDR3, the HTBI primer set was used. TCRdb recomputed calls from the multiplex PCR reads with MiXCR, one row per CDR3 protein. The data contain about 420,000 distinct CDR3 sequences, around 13% of them singletons. The material sequenced was blood. Source of these receptors: a woman under 30 with Graves' hyperthyroidism.

This clonotype showed up many times. This rearrangement joins TRBV6-1 to TRBJ2-7, with D tentatively TRBD1 (6 bases). Germline assignment: CDR1 MNHNS and CDR2 SASEGT. V was shortened by 10 bases and J by 0 bases, with 16 bases between the two germline ends. This CDR3 comprises 14 residues. Here the CDR3 DNA reads TGTGCCATCCTGAGTACAGGGAGCTCCTACGAGCAGTACTTC. Protein sequence: CAILSTGSSYEQYF.

This clonotype has at least ten counts. The J gene is TRBJ2-1, the V gene TRBV20-1, with 7 bases identical to TRBD1. This CDR3 is 12 amino acids long. CDR1 and CDR2 (germline): DFQATT, SNEGSKA (reference sequence). DNA for the CDR3: TGCAGGACAGGGCCCCACTACAATGAGCAGTTCTTC. This gives the protein CRTGPHYNEQFF.

Many counts were recorded for this clonotype. The V and J genes are TRBV20-1 and TRBJ2-7, with 10 bases lining up with TRBD2. The CDR3 loop spans 16 amino acids. Germline trimming cut 5 bases from V and 6 bases from J; bases unmatched to any gene: 16. Germline lookup yields CDR1 DFQATT and CDR2 SNEGSKA (reference sequence). DNA of the CDR3: TGCAGTGCTGAGCGACTAGCGGGCCTACTAGGAGTCGAGCAGTACTTC. Protein product: CSAERLAGLLGVEQYF.

This clonotype was seen ten or more times. This rearrangement joins TRBV20-1 to TRBJ1-1; TRBD1 is a possible D gene (6 bases). This CDR3 has 13 amino acids. The V end lost 2 bases, the J end lost 5 bases, and 12 bases lay between the germline ends. The V gene's germline CDR1 is DFQATT and CDR2 SNEGSKA (reference sequence). In DNA form, the CDR3 reads TGCAGTGCTAGACACAGGGTGGTGACTGAAGCTTTCTTT. Protein product: CSARHRVVTEAFF.

This clonotype was seen more than once but under ten times. The rearrangement joins TRBV12-3 or TRBV12-4 to TRBJ1-4, with D uncertain. This CDR3 has 12 residues. V was cut by 4 bases and J by 14 bases, with 14 bases left in between. CDR3 sequence: CASSSEGWALFF. The CDR3 region has the DNA TGTGCCAGCAGTTCAGAGGGATGGGCTCTGTTTTTT.

In its sample, this clonotype was seen many times. This chain joins TRBV30 and TRBJ2-7; D is perhaps TRBD1 or TRBD2 (5 bases each). There are 11 residues in the CDR3. Looked up from germline, CDR1 is GTSNPN and CDR2 is SVGIG (reference sequence). V lost 3 bases and J lost 6, with 9 bases in between. The CDR3 bases are TGTGCCTGGAGCGCTGGGGGCGAGCAGTACTTC. Its protein product is CAWSAGGEQYF.

This clonotype was seen repeatedly, ten times or more. The genes are TRBV7-8 and TRBJ2-1; 9 bases fit TRBD2. CDR1 SGHVS and CDR2 FQNEAQ come from the germline V gene. This CDR3 spans 18 amino acids. Trimming cost V 6 bases and J 10 bases; bases outside gene matches: 22. The CDR3, as DNA: TGTGCCAGCAGGGCTAGCGGGGCCACCATTATTCCCTCCTTAGAGCAGTTCTTC. This encodes CASRASGATIIPSLEQFF.

The sample holds a few counts of this clonotype. The germline gene is not matched at one end of the junction; a read error may be the cause. This sequence joins TRBV27 and TRBJ1-3, with 7 bases identical to TRBD1. The CDR3 consists of 16 residues. In germline, CDR1 is MNHEY, CDR2 SMNVEV (reference sequence). For the CDR3, the DNA is TGTGCCAGCAGATTCACCCAGGGGGAGTATGGAAACACTATATATTTT. Translation: CASRFTQGEYGNTIYF.

The V and J genes are TRBV10-3 and TRBJ1-1; D gene unclear. V gave up 4 bases and J gave up 0 bases, with 3 bases separating them. Germline values: CDR1 ENHRY, CDR2 SYGVKD. The CDR3 has 12 residues. CDR3: CAISAMNTEAFF. As DNA, the CDR3 is TGTGCCATCAGTGCCATGAACACTGAAGCTTTCTTT.

This chain uses TRBV11-2 with TRBJ1-2; D uncertain. The CDR3 totals 15 residues. Germline values: CDR1 SGHAT, CDR2 FQNNGV. V was clipped by 0 bases and J by 6 bases, with 14 bases between them. In DNA form, the CDR3 reads TGTGCCAGCAGCTTAGATTGGCTACAACCGCATGGCTACACCTTC. This encodes CASSLDWLQPHGYTF.

This clonotype has only a few counts. This could be a read error, since a much larger clone is one nucleotide away. The chain couples TRBV11-1 to TRBJ2-7; 11 bases line up with TRBD1. Trimming took 6 bases from V and 5 from J; bases not matched to a gene: 3. The CDR3 loop spans 13 amino acids. CDR1 and CDR2 from the germline V gene are SGHAT and FQDESV (reference sequence). CDR3 in amino acids: CASSSDRGHEQYF. For the CDR3, the DNA is TGTGCCAGCAGTTCGGACAGGGGGCACGAGCAGTACTTC.

The chain has TRBV10-1 and TRBJ2-3; tentatively, D is TRBD1 (5 bases). Between the trimmed V and J ends, which lost 7 bases and 0 bases, there was a span of 8 bases. This CDR3 spans 13 amino acids. Germline CDR1 WNHNN, CDR2 SYGVQD (reference sequence). The CDR3 DNA follows: TGCGCCAGCACCGACAGAAGCACAGATACGCAGTATTTT. Its protein product is CASTDRSTDTQYF.

The chain links TRBV12-3 or TRBV12-4 to TRBJ1-5, with D perhaps matching TRBD1 (6 bases). The V gene lost 5 bases and the J gene lost 5 bases, with 13 bases spanning the gap. The CDR3 runs 14 residues. Here the CDR3 reads CASSIQGSYQPQHF. The CDR3, as DNA: TGTGCCAGCAGTATACAGGGTTCGTATCAGCCCCAGCATTTT.

The table lists this clonotype with many counts. The chain joins TRBV2 to TRBJ1-1; 8 bases map to TRBD1. This CDR3 region has 16 residues. V lost 4 bases to trimming and J lost 0 bases; unmatched junction nucleotides: 7. The germline CDR1 and CDR2 sequences are SNHLY and FYNNEI. Here the CDR3 DNA reads TGTGCCAGCAGTGCCACAGGGGGTGGGATGAACACTGAAGCTTTCTTT. Translating it yields CASSATGGGMNTEAFF.

This clonotype was seen more than once but under ten times. The chain links TRBV24-1 to TRBJ2-5, with TRBD2 matching 9 bases. The CDR3 has 15 residues. After removal of 6 bases from V and 5 bases from J, the junction contained 9 bases not matched to a gene. Germline CDR1 is KGHDR and CDR2 is SFDVKD. CDR3 sequence reads: CATSRGGSGSETQYF. The CDR3 DNA is TGTGCCACCAGTCGAGGGGGTAGCGGGAGTGAGACCCAGTACTTC.

The J gene is TRBJ2-3, the V gene TRBV7-6; D might be TRBD1 or TRBD2, each matching 5 bases. CDR1 and CDR2 (germline): SGHVS, FNYEAQ. V lost 5 bases and J 5 bases, leaving 20 bases between the germline ends. There are 16 residues in the CDR3. The CDR3 bases are TGTGCCAGCAGCCTAGAGGGGCAGGTAGATGGAGATACGCAGTATTTT. Translation: CASSLEGQVDGDTQYF.

A note on this clonotype: Since a much larger clone is just one base distant, this may be a read error. The chain uses TRBV28 and TRBJ2-7; possible D gene TRBD2, 6 bases. The end of the DNA fits TRBJ2-1 better, so the J call may be wrong. The CDR3 spans 17 residues. Germline V gene data show CDR1 as MDHEN and CDR2 as SYDVKM. The chain's CDR3 is CASSLVIGIGSSYEQFF. The DNA of the CDR3 is TGTGCCAGCAGTTTGGTGATAGGGATCGGGAGTTCCTACGAGCAGTTCTTC.

This clonotype showed up just a few times. This chain uses TRBV6-1 with TRBJ2-2, with a weak D call TRBD2 (5 bases). This CDR3 comprises 15 residues. Trimming took off 7 bases at V and 5 bases at J, with 17 bases between the two ends. The germline V gene encodes CDR1 MNHNS and CDR2 SASEGT. CDR3 DNA: TGTGCCAGCAAAAATGCGGCCTCGGGGACCGGGGAGCTGTTTTTT. This translates into CASKNAASGTGELFF.